Described below is a single T cell receptor beta chain sequence and its context. Its target antigen remains unknown. Base qualities are not provided; no much larger clone lies one nucleotide away. The 39 donors, aged roughly 6 to 90 years, were systemically healthy Caucasian individuals from Russia. Each donor gave ten milliliters of peripheral blood, collected into EDTA-treated Vacutainer tubes. Ficoll-Paque density-gradient centrifugation was used to isolate PBMCs, with at least 6.5 million obtained per sample. Trizol reagent was used to extract total RNA from PBMCs, with at least 5.5 micrograms per sample. For every donor, flow cytometry on a PBMC aliquot measured the percentage of naive CD45RAhigh/CD27high T cells. This specimen belongs to a study of blood T cells in healthy people across ages (dated by TCRdb to 2013 to 2016). About the study as a whole: In model experiments, roughly one uniquely barcoded TCR beta cDNA molecule per two T cells was captured by template switching. To avoid experimental bias, donors of different ages were randomly spread across the sequencing lanes. Age-related changes in TCR beta repertoire diversity were measured in the study by deep sequencing normalized with unique cDNA molecular identifiers. Donors were grouped into four age groups: young (average roughly 15 years), middle-aged (39), aged (approximately 67) and long-lived (around 82). The study analyzed two additional independent replicas of 1 million unique cDNA reads from the same blood draw for two donors, one aged 18 to 30 and one aged 80 or older. General findings and caveats noted by the study authors: Compared with the aged group, the long-lived group had more naive CD4+ T cells, fewer expanded clones and increased TCR diversity, suggesting age selection. Estimates of total diversity based on one million sequenced T cells were considered lower bounds and underestimates. Observed TCR beta diversity per million T cells fell roughly linearly with age, and a significant reduction was already apparent by age around 40. Bulk unsorted PBMC profiling prevented conclusive comparison of naive and antigen-experienced compartments. Observed TCR beta diversity correlated strongly with the percentage of naive T cells measured by flow cytometry. Because donor CMV infection status was unknown, age-related changes in expanded clonotypes were potentially confounded.

The library was made by 5' RACE. A second PCR of about 6 to 11 cycles was performed with a sample-barcoded 5' primer and a J-beta primer mix. A template-switch 5' adaptor carrying 12 random nucleotides introduced a unique molecular identifier onto each TCR beta cDNA molecule. Each sample yielded at least 3 million CDR3-containing paired-end reads. First-strand cDNA was synthesized from all RNA with the Mint cDNA synthesis kit, primed by a TRBC-specific oligonucleotide. Following uracil-DNA glycosylase treatment, all cDNA underwent a first 18-cycle PCR with the universal primers M1SS and BC2_uni_R. From the authors' description of their analysis: Normalization of each sample was performed by random selection of 1 million high-quality reads, each carrying a distinct molecular identifier. Reads sharing molecular identifiers were discarded rather than binned into consensus sequences. MiTCR, run with a Q25 quality threshold and the strictest error-elimination algorithm, handled CDR3 identification, clonotype clustering and error correction. Lower-bound total TCR beta diversity was estimated with a nonparametric unseen species model using Euler transformation. Starting from the raw public reads, TCRdb applied fastp trimming at Q25, assembled clones with MiXCR and retained in-frame beta chains. Rows are combined by CDR3 protein, so each entry shows the most common genes and DNA. The authors' filters were not applied to this entry. In all, the sample holds 1,800,000 or so distinct CDR3 sequences, and 30% to 40% of those were seen once. Around 23% of the sample rests with the top ten.

The sample taken for sequencing was blood. The receptor was derived from a human donor in good health.

The CDR3 region reads CAISIQGEGEAFF. The DNA is as follows: TGTGCCATCAGCATACAGGGAGAGGGTGAAGCTTTCTTT. This sequence uses TRBV10-3 and TRBJ1-1, and possibly TRBD1, on 6 matching bases. V is reduced by 6 bases and J by 7 bases, leaving a spacing of 15 bases between them. CDR1 and CDR2, looked up from the germline V gene, are ENHRY and SYGVKD. Taken from cysteine to phenylalanine, the CDR3 has 13 residues. CDR3 DNA only is kept here, 39 bases in frame from base 1.